This T cell receptor beta chain appears in the sequencing data of a study of shared clonotypes between healthy human individuals. The split of CD4+ cells yielded CD45RA+ naive and CD45RA-negative memory subsets. It was at deep level that the assay was run. Sequencing was performed with immunoSEQ multiplex PCR; in TCRdb, only in-frame clones are kept and a portion is missing. The table lists around 1 million clones, roughly 72% of them singletons. This TCR was sampled from a man between 18 and 29 years old in good health. Sequenced input: memory CD4+ T cells sorted from blood. The subset: CD45RA-negative fraction.

The CDR3 reads CAISESTGETQYF. DNA of the CDR3: TGTGCCATCAGTGAGTCGACTGGGGAGACCCAGTACTTC. V and J are TRBV10-3 and TRBJ2-5; D not certain. Trimming pared 0 bases from V and 5 bases from J, leaving 7 bases between. In germline, CDR1 is ENHRY, CDR2 SYGVKD. This CDR3 is built from 13 residues.